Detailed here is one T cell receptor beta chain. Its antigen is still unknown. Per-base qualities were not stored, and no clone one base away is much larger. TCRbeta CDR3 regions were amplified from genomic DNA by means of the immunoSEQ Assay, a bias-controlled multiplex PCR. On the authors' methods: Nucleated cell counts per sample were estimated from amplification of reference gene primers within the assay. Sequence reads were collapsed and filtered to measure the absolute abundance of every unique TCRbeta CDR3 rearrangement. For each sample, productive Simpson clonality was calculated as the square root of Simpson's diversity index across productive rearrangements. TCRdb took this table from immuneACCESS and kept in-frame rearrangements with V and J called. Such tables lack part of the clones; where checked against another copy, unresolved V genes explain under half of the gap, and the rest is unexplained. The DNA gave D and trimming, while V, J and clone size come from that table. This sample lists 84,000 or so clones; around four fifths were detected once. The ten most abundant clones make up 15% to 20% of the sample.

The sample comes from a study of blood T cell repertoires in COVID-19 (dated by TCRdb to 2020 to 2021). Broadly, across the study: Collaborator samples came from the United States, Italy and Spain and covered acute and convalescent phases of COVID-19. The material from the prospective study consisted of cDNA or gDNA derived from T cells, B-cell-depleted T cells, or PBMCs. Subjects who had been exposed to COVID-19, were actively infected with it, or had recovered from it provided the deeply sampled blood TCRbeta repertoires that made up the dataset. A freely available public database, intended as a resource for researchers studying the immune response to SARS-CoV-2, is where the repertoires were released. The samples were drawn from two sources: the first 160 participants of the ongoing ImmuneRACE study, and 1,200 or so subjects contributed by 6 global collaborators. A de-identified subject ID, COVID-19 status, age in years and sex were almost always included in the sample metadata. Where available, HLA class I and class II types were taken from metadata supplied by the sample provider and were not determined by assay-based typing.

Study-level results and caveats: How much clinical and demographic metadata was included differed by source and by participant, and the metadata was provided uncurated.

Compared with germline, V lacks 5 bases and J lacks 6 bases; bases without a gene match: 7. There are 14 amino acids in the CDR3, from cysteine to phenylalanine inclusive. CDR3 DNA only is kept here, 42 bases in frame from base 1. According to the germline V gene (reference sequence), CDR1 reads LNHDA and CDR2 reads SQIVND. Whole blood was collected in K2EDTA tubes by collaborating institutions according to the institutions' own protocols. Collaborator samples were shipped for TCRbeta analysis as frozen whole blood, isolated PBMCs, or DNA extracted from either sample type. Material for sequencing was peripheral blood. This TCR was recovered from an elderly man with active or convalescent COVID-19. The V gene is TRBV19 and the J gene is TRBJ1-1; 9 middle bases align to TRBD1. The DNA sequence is TGTGCCAGTAGTCCTCGGACAGGGGCCGCTGAAGCTTTCTTT. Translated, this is CASSPRTGAAEAFF. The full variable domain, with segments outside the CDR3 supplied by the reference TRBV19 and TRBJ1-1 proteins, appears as DGGITQSPKYLFRKEGQNVTLSCEQNLNHDAMYWYRQDPGQGLRLIYYSQIVNDFQKGDIAEGYSVSREKKESFPLTVTSAQKNPTAFYLCASSPRTGAAEAFFGQGTRLTVV.